The 20 T cell receptor beta chains listed next were all sequenced from one sample in a study of breast tumors, draining lymph nodes, adjacent tissues. Axillary draining lymph nodes of breast cancer patients supplied the node samples. MiXCR, run by TCRdb on the multiplex PCR reads, gives a single entry per CDR3 protein. The data show some 150,000 distinct CDR3 sequences, approximately 33% seen once. The sample comprised axillary lymph node tissue. These TCRs come from a female donor with breast cancer. Some clones in this sample may be carry-over from other donors' samples.

Many counts were recorded for this clonotype. This chain links TRBV20-1 with TRBJ2-7, with D maybe TRBD2 (7 bases). V lost 3 bases, J lost 4 bases, and 13 bases lay in between. The CDR3 has 13 amino acids. Germline lookup yields CDR1 DFQATT and CDR2 SNEGSKA (reference sequence). The CDR3 region is CSARGGGGYEQYF. CDR3 sequence (DNA): TGCAGTGCTAGGGGGGGAGGGGGGTACGAGCAGTACTTC.

This clonotype was found many times. This chain uses TRBV9 with TRBJ1-3; D is undetermined. Trimming removed 9 bases at V and 5 bases at J, with 15 bases between. Germline V gene data show CDR1 as SGDLS and CDR2 as YYNGEE. CDR3 length: 13 amino acids. The CDR3 DNA follows: TGTGCCAAAATTCGGCAGGCAAGAAACACCATATATTTT. This sequence encodes CAKIRQARNTIYF.

This clonotype occurred many times. The junction does not match germline at one end; this may be a read error. The V call is TRBV6-5, the J call TRBJ1-6, with TRBD1 as a possible D gene (5 bases). The CDR3 runs 16 residues. Germline V gene sequence: CDR1 MNHEY, CDR2 SVGAGI. In nucleotides, the CDR3 is TGTGCCAGCAGTCACTCGAGCGGGGCTGGTAGTTCACCCCTCCACTTT. Translation: CASSHSSGAGSSPLHF.

This clonotype was observed many times. This rearrangement joins TRBV29-1 to TRBJ2-1, with a possible D match to TRBD2 (6 bases). The CDR3 runs to 16 residues. Trimming pared 7 bases from V and 0 bases from J, leaving 19 bases between. Germline CDR1 SQVTM, CDR2 ANQGSEA. CDR3 in DNA: TGCAGCGCACTAATTCCGGGACTCAGCTCCTACAATGAGCAGTTCTTC. Translation: CSALIPGLSSYNEQFF.

The table lists this clonotype with many counts. This sequence joins TRBV30 and TRBJ1-6; D is uncertain. Per germline, CDR1 GTSNPN and CDR2 SVGIG (reference sequence). This CDR3 has 13 residues. Trimming took 2 bases from V and 9 from J, leaving 11 bases between them. The CDR3 sequence is CAWSPTSGSPLHF. Here the CDR3 DNA reads TGTGCCTGGAGTCCCACTTCCGGTTCACCCCTCCACTTT.

This clonotype was recorded at least ten times. The CDR3 region is CASSHGAGATLHF. The CDR3 nucleotides read TGTGCCAGCAGTCACGGGGCGGGGGCAACCCTCCACTTT. The V and J genes are TRBV6-5 and TRBJ1-6, with D possibly matching TRBD1 (6 bases). Trimming took off 5 bases at V and 14 bases at J, with 16 bases between the two ends. CDR1 is MNHEY, CDR2 SVGAGI, per germline. The CDR3 is 13 amino acids.

At least ten counts were recorded for this clonotype. Being one base from a much bigger clone, this may be a read error. The chain links TRBV9 to TRBJ1-6; possible D gene TRBD1, 6 bases. Germline V CDR1 and CDR2: SGDLS, YYNGEE. The CDR3 runs 15 residues. CDR3 coding DNA: TGTGCCAGCAGCGTAGAATCCAGGGGAAGTTCACCCCCCCACTTT. Amino acid sequence: CASSVESRGSSPPHF.

The chain is built from TRBV11-2 and TRBJ2-5, with D perhaps given as TRBD1 or TRBD2 (6 bases each). V shed 7 bases and J shed 5 bases, with 8 bases lying between them. Germline V CDR1 and CDR2: SGHAT, FQNNGV. This CDR3 comprises 11 residues. CDR3 DNA: TGTGCCAGCATCGGGGGCGAGACCCAGTACTTC. This gives the protein CASIGGETQYF.

This clonotype was counted a few times. A read error is possible here, since a much larger clone lies one base away. V gene TRBV14 combines with J gene TRBJ2-1; tentative D call: TRBD2 (6 bases). CDR1 is SGHDN, CDR2 FVKESK, per germline. The CDR3 spans 15 residues. The CDR3 sequence is CASSSRGNTYNEPFF. CDR3 in DNA: TGTGCCAGCAGCTCGCGCGGGAATACCTACAATGAGCCGTTCTTC. The whole variable domain, remainder taken from reference TRBV14 and TRBJ2-1, is EAGVTQFPSHSVIEKGQTVTLRCDPISGHDNLYWYRRVMGKEIKFLLHFVKESKQDESGMPNNRFLAERTGGTYSTLKVQPAELEDSGVYFCASSSRGNTYNEPFFGPGTRLTVL.

With respect to this clonotype: A much larger clone lies a single base off, so this may be a read error. The gene calls are TRBV20-1 and TRBJ2-7; 7 bases line up with TRBD1. Germline values: CDR1 DFQATT, CDR2 SNEGSKA (reference sequence). V lost 4 bases to trimming and J lost 6 bases; unmatched junction nucleotides: 15. This CDR3 has 15 residues. CDR3 coding DNA: TGCAGTGCTATAAATTTAGGGGGCAGTCCATCCGAGCAGTACTTC. Its protein product is CSAINLGGSPSEQYF.

This clonotype was counted ten times or more. The CDR3 DNA reads TGTGCCAGCAGCTCCGGGACAGAGCAGTTCTTC. Its translation: CASSSGTEQFF. The genes are TRBV7-8 and TRBJ2-1; D possibly corresponds to TRBD1 (6 bases). The germline V gene has CDR1 SGHVS and CDR2 FQNEAQ. This CDR3 is 11 amino acids long. V was shortened by 4 bases and J by 10 bases, with 8 bases between the two germline ends. Together with reference TRBV7-8 and TRBJ2-1, the CDR3 gives the full variable domain: GAGVSQSPRYKVAKRGQDVALRCDPISGHVSLFWYQQALGQGPEFLTYFQNEAQLDKSGLPSDRFFAERPEGSVSTLKIQRTQQEDSAVYLCASSSGTEQFFGPGTRLTVL.

This clonotype was seen many times. The chain is built from TRBV6-2 or TRBV6-3 and TRBJ1-6; 8 nucleotides line up with TRBD1. The CDR3 length is 14 residues. CDR1 and CDR2 from the germline V gene are MNHEY and SVGEGT. The V gene end was trimmed by 6 bases and the J gene end by 9 bases; junction bases not matched to a gene: 7. This CDR3 reads CASRSQGAPSPLHF. The CDR3, as DNA: TGTGCCAGCAGGTCGCAGGGGGCCCCTTCACCCCTCCACTTT.

The chain recombines TRBV19 with TRBJ2-5, with D hard to call. This CDR3 has 14 residues. Germline V gene sequence: CDR1 LNHDA, CDR2 SQIVND (reference sequence). V shed 3 bases and J shed 5 bases, with 13 bases lying between them. The CDR3 nucleotides are TGTGCCAGTAGTATCTCCAGGATGGTGGAGACCCAGTACTTC. It translates to CASSISRMVETQYF. The full variable domain, rest sourced from reference TRBV19 and TRBJ2-5, is DGGITQSPKYLFRKEGQNVTLSCEQNLNHDAMYWYRQDPGQGLRLIYYSQIVNDFQKGDIAEGYSVSREKKESFPLTVTSAQKNPTAFYLCASSISRMVETQYFGPGTRLLVL.

There are many counts of this clonotype. The chain recombines TRBV9 with TRBJ1-2; D may be TRBD1 (5 bases). V dropped 0 bases and J dropped 4 bases, with 7 bases sitting between them. From germline, CDR1 is SGDLS and CDR2 YYNGEE. This CDR3 is built from 13 residues. CDR3 nucleotides: TGTGCCAGCAGCGTAGGACAGCTCTATGGCTACACCTTC. It encodes CASSVGQLYGYTF.

The chain combines TRBV25-1 with TRBJ2-5; D remains unclear. Germline loops: CDR1 MGHDK, CDR2 SYGVNS. V lost 2 bases to trimming and J lost 5 bases, with 9 bases between them. CDR3 length: 13 amino acids. CDR3 DNA: TGTGCCAGCAGTGAAGGGTCCCGGGAGACCCAGTACTTC. It specifies CASSEGSRETQYF.

This clonotype was seen only a few times. A junction end diverges from the germline sequence, so it may reflect a read error. The CDR3 region has the DNA TGTGCCAGCAGCGAGGGGGGACAGGGTTTTTTCAATGAGCAGCTCTTC. This encodes CASSEGGQGFFNEQLF. The chain uses TRBV9 and TRBJ2-1, with 9 bases aligning to TRBD1. This CDR3 contains 16 residues. Germline-derived CDR1 and CDR2 are SGDLS and YYNGEE.

This clonotype came up a few times. This sequence joins TRBV10-1 and TRBJ1-1; 8 bases fit TRBD1. Germline loops: CDR1 WNHNN, CDR2 SYGVQD (reference sequence). The CDR3 loop spans 17 amino acids. The trim removed 6 bases at V and 0 bases at J, leaving 12 bases unmatched. CDR3 in DNA: TGCGCCAGCAGGAGGCAGGGGGCGAGGGAAGTGAACACTGAAGCTTTCTTT. Translated, it gives CASRRQGAREVNTEAFF.

About this clonotype: Since no conserved phenylalanine or tryptophan closes the CDR3, a read error is the likely cause. V usage is TRBV5-1 and J usage is TRBJ1-6; D unresolved. This CDR3 is built from 14 residues. Germline loops: CDR1 SGHRS, CDR2 YFSETQ. V was clipped by 4 bases and J by 10 bases, with 15 bases between them. CDR3: CASSLLGMDSPLHL. DNA of the CDR3: TGCGCCAGCAGCCTACTTGGGATGGACTCACCCCTCCACCTT.

Many counts were recorded for this clonotype. The chain is built from TRBV5-1 and TRBJ1-2, with D perhaps matching TRBD1 (6 bases). The V end lost 3 bases, the J end lost 7 bases, and 13 bases lay between the germline ends. The CDR3 totals 13 residues. Germline CDR1 SGHRS, CDR2 YFSETQ. CDR3 amino acids: CASSWSGVGGYTF. CDR3 nucleotide sequence: TGCGCCAGCAGCTGGTCAGGGGTGGGTGGCTACACCTTC. Full variable domain (remainder filled in from reference TRBV5-1 and TRBJ1-2): KAGVTQTPRYLIKTRGQQVTLSCSPISGHRSVSWYQQTPGQGLQFLFEYFSETQRNKGNFPGRFSGRQFSNSRSEMNVSTLELGDSALYLCASSWSGVGGYTFGSGTRLTVV.

Only a few counts were recorded for this clonotype. This could be a read error, since a much larger clone is one nucleotide away. J is TRBJ2-3 and V is TRBV6-1; D may be TRBD1 or TRBD2 (5 bases each). Germline loops: CDR1 MNHNS, CDR2 SASEGT. This CDR3 region has 14 residues. Trimming shortened V by 8 bases and J by 10 bases, and 22 bases separated the two germline ends. In DNA, the CDR3 is TGTGCCAGCTCCCCGGTTACTTGGGGACCAGCGCAGTATTTT. Translation gives CASSPVTWGPAQYF.